One sample yielded the 32 T cell receptor beta chains listed below, sequenced in a study of T-cell reconstitution after alpha-beta-depleted transplantation in children. TCRbeta library preparation incorporated unique molecular identifiers. TCRdb called the PCR reads again in MiXCR, with one record for every CDR3 protein. Altogether approximately 170,000 distinct CDR3 sequences are present, approximately 10% being singletons, with the ten largest covering approximately 13%. This specimen consisted of PBMCs, obtained before TCRalphabeta/CD19-depleted stem cell transplant. These receptors all come from a boy aged 2 to 9 with acute myeloid leukemia, due to receive a stem cell transplant.

Many counts were recorded for this clonotype. The V call is TRBV25-1, the J call TRBJ1-1, with unresolved D. The CDR3 spans 14 residues. Trimming shortened V by 7 bases and J by 1 base, and 13 bases separated the two germline ends. Germline CDR1 is MGHDK and CDR2 is SYGVNS. CDR3 bases: TGTGCCAGCACTAGGTCGGAGACGAACACTGAAGCTTTCTTT. Protein sequence: CASTRSETNTEAFF.

There are a few counts of this clonotype. The chain has TRBV19 and TRBJ1-6; weak D call: TRBD1 (5 bases). The germline V gene encodes CDR1 LNHDA and CDR2 SQIVND (reference sequence). The CDR3 length is 13 residues. The V end was cut by 6 bases, the J end by 7 bases, with 10 bases between. DNA for the CDR3: TGTGCCAGTAGCAGGGACGGGAATTCACCCCTCCACTTT. Residues: CASSRDGNSPLHF.

The sample holds many counts of this clonotype. J is TRBJ2-2 and V is TRBV7-8, with 9 bases that match TRBD1. The V gene's germline CDR1 is SGHVS and CDR2 FQNEAQ. This CDR3 is built from 16 residues. Trimming cost V 5 bases and J 14 bases; bases outside gene matches: 18. In DNA, the CDR3 is TGTGCCAGCAGCACTAGGGACAGGGTTTACCGTGGTGGACTGTTTTTT. Its protein product is CASSTRDRVYRGGLFF.

This clonotype was detected ten times or more. The rearrangement uses TRBV28 and TRBJ2-3; perhaps TRBD2 as D (5 bases). Germline CDR1 and CDR2: MDHEN and SYDVKM. V lost 3 bases and J 6 bases, leaving 22 bases between the germline ends. The CDR3 totals 17 residues. The CDR3 region is CASSFLTSGNTADTQYF. Here the CDR3 DNA reads TGTGCCAGCAGTTTCCTTACTAGTGGGAACACGGCGGATACGCAGTATTTT.

The J gene is TRBJ2-2, the V gene TRBV3-1; tentative D call: TRBD1 (5 bases). This CDR3 has 16 amino acids. The V end lost 3 bases, the J end lost 5 bases, and 16 bases lay between the germline ends. Germline V gives CDR1 LGHDT, CDR2 YNNKEL (reference sequence). This chain's CDR3 is CASSHPNRRVTGELFF. The CDR3 DNA reads as TGTGCCAGCAGCCACCCAAACCGCAGGGTGACCGGGGAGCTGTTTTTT.

Worth noting for this clonotype: A much bigger clone sits one base away, suggesting this may be a read error. This rearrangement joins TRBV2 to TRBJ2-2, with D perhaps assigned TRBD1 or TRBD2 (5 bases each). This CDR3 has 13 amino acids. Germline CDR1 SNHLY, CDR2 FYNNEI. CDR3 protein: CAIDSSNTGEPFF. CDR3 in DNA: TGTGCCATAGACAGTTCGAACACCGGGGAGCCGTTTTTT. The full variable domain, with the rest looked up from reference TRBV2 and TRBJ2-2, is EPEVTQTPSHQVTQMGQEVILRCVPISNHLYFYWYRQILGQKVEFLVSFYNNEISEKSEIFDDQFSVERPDGSNFTLKIRSTKLEDSAMYFCAIDSSNTGEPFFGEGSRLTVL.

The chain couples TRBV6-5 to TRBJ1-3, with D unclear. With 0 bases removed from V and 1 base from J, the gap between germline ends came to 16 bases. This CDR3 is built from 18 residues. The germline CDR1 and CDR2 sequences are MNHEY and SVGAGI. The CDR3 DNA reads as TGTGCCAGCAGTTACTCATCGCTGCGGACGGATTCTGGAAACACCATATATTTT. Its protein is CASSYSSLRTDSGNTIYF.

This clonotype has ten or more counts. V is TRBV10-3 and J is TRBJ2-7; no clear D gene. CDR3 size: 12 residues. The ends were cut back, 6 bases at V and 1 base at J, with 7 bases in the middle. CDR1 ENHRY and CDR2 SYGVKD come from the germline V gene. DNA of the CDR3: TGTGCCATCAGCGAACGATCCTACGAGCAGTACTTC. Amino acid sequence: CAISERSYEQYF.

This clonotype was seen many times. The chain combines TRBV15 with TRBJ2-1; 8 bases match TRBD2. CDR3 size: 13 residues. V shed 8 bases and J 3 bases; nucleotides not matched to a gene: 3. Germline values: CDR1 LNHNV, CDR2 YYDKDF (reference sequence). The CDR3 nucleotides read TGTGCCACCGCGGGGGGTTTCTACAATGAGCAGTTCTTC. Translation gives CATAGGFYNEQFF.

This clonotype has at least ten counts. V is TRBV7-9 and J is TRBJ2-2; TRBD1 matches 8 bases. From germline, CDR1 is SEHNR and CDR2 FQNEAQ (reference sequence). J lost 6 bases, V lost 5 bases, and 14 bases had no gene match. CDR3 length equals 17 residues. The chain's CDR3 is CASSNAVQTGVAGELFF. Here the CDR3 DNA reads TGTGCCAGCAGCAACGCCGTTCAGACAGGGGTGGCCGGGGAGCTGTTTTTT.

This clonotype was counted many times. The chain links TRBV20-1 to TRBJ1-3; perhaps TRBD1 as D (5 bases). CDR1 and CDR2 from the germline V gene are DFQATT and SNEGSKA (reference sequence). This CDR3 contains 14 residues. Trimming removed 7 bases at V and 0 bases at J, with 13 bases between. The CDR3 DNA sequence: TGCAGTGGCATCGACAGCGACTCTGGAAACACCATATATTTT. As protein: CSGIDSDSGNTIYF.

This clonotype showed up many times. As DNA, the CDR3 is TGTGCCAGCTCACCAGCGAGTCTCCTACAGGGAAGGGGCGAGCAGTACGTC. This codes for CASSPASLLQGRGEQYV. The chain carries TRBV18 and TRBJ2-7; weak D call: TRBD1 (6 bases). Germline-derived CDR1 and CDR2 are KGHSH and LQKENI. The CDR3 consists of 17 residues. V lost 2 bases and J 6 bases, leaving 23 bases between the germline ends.

The rearrangement links TRBV15 to TRBJ1-6, with D hard to call. This CDR3 is 16 amino acids long. V lost 0 bases and J lost 0, with 6 bases in between. Germline CDR1 is LNHNV and CDR2 is YYDKDF (reference sequence). As DNA, the CDR3 is TGTGCCACCAGCAGAGATGGGAGCTCCTATAATTCACCCCTCCACTTT. Protein: CATSRDGSSYNSPLHF.

This rearrangement joins TRBV7-6 to TRBJ2-5; 7 bases match TRBD1. CDR3 length: 17 residues. The germline V gene encodes CDR1 SGHVS and CDR2 FNYEAQ. The V and J ends lost 2 bases and 1 base, in that order; junction bases with no gene match: 10. The CDR3 spells CASSLFGTGTAQETQYF. DNA for the CDR3: TGTGCCAGCAGCTTATTCGGAACGGGGACAGCCCAAGAGACCCAGTACTTC.

This clonotype came up many times. This chain links TRBV18 with TRBJ1-1, with 8 nucleotides matching TRBD1. V shed 2 bases and J 10 bases; nucleotides not matched to a gene: 15. The CDR3 covers 16 residues. Germline V gene data show CDR1 as KGHSH and CDR2 as LQKENI. This CDR3 reads CASSPTTLGQGGRAFF. The CDR3 DNA follows: TGTGCCAGCTCACCAACGACTTTAGGACAGGGAGGTAGAGCTTTCTTT.

This clonotype has a count of ten or more. The chain links TRBV12-3 or TRBV12-4 to TRBJ1-2, with D unclear. Deletions cut 3 bases from V and 0 bases from J, with 8 bases between. The CDR3 has 14 amino acids. This chain's CDR3 is CASSFTKANYGYTF. Here the CDR3 DNA reads TGTGCCAGCAGTTTTACGAAGGCTAACTATGGCTACACCTTC.

This clonotype occurred many times. The chain combines TRBV12-3 or TRBV12-4 with TRBJ2-1, with 8 bases fitting TRBD1. With V trimmed by 3 bases and J by 7 bases, 5 bases remained unmatched. The CDR3 spans 14 residues. Here the CDR3 reads CASSFRQGWNEQFF. The CDR3 DNA reads as TGTGCCAGCAGTTTTCGACAGGGGTGGAATGAGCAGTTCTTC.

The V call is TRBV19, the J call TRBJ1-1, with 7 bases fitting TRBD1. Per the germline V gene, CDR1 is LNHDA and CDR2 is SQIVND (reference sequence). V gave up 4 bases and J gave up 5 bases; unmatched junction bases: 7. There are 14 residues in the CDR3. The CDR3 nucleotides are TGTGCCAGTAGTACGCTCAGGGGGAAAACTGAAGCTTTCTTT. It is translated as CASSTLRGKTEAFF.

The V gene is TRBV7-9, the J gene TRBJ2-7; D possibly corresponds to TRBD2 (5 bases). CDR1 is SEHNR and CDR2 is FQNEAQ in the germline V gene (reference sequence). CDR3 size: 14 residues. V gave up 2 bases and J gave up 2 bases, with 10 bases separating them. The DNA of the CDR3 is TGTGCCAGCAGCTTATTAGCGCGACCCTACGAGCAGTACTTC. Translating it yields CASSLLARPYEQYF.

The chain couples TRBV3-1 to TRBJ2-7; D is possibly TRBD1 (5 bases). Germline V lookup: CDR1 LGHDT, CDR2 YNNKEL (reference sequence). CDR3 length: 14 residues. This CDR3 reads CASSQGWPGHEQHV. CDR3 DNA sequence: TGTGCCAGCAGCCAAGGGTGGCCAGGGCACGAGCAGCACGTC.

This clonotype was found many times. This chain links TRBV7-6 with TRBJ1-6; D is uncertain. CDR3 length equals 14 residues. V lost 2 bases, J lost 5 bases, and 7 bases lay in between. Per the germline V gene, CDR1 is SGHVS and CDR2 is FNYEAQ. The CDR3 nucleotides are TGTGCCAGCAGCTTATATCCCCATAATTCACCCCTCCACTTT. It specifies CASSLYPHNSPLHF.

This clonotype was recorded many times. The genes are TRBV6-1 and TRBJ1-2; D is unresolved. The CDR3 runs 13 residues. V was cut by 5 bases and J by 6 bases, with 13 bases left in between. Germline CDR1 and CDR2: MNHNS and SASEGT. The CDR3 reads CASSTTGRNGYTF. CDR3 sequence (DNA): TGTGCCAGCAGTACCACGGGGAGGAATGGCTACACCTTC.

This clonotype was counted ten times or more. This chain connects TRBV7-2 to TRBJ1-2; the match to TRBD1 covers 9 bases. The CDR3 spans 13 residues. Germline CDR1 SGHTA, CDR2 FQGNSA. Losses at the gene ends were 5 bases for V and 8 bases for J; bases not matched to a gene: 6. The CDR3 nucleotides read TGTGCCAGCAGCCCTACAGGGGGCAGGGGCTACACCTTC. Protein product: CASSPTGGRGYTF.

This clonotype was picked up many times. V usage is TRBV20-1 and J usage is TRBJ2-3, with 10 nucleotides matching TRBD2. The CDR3 is made up of 15 amino acids. Germline-derived CDR1 and CDR2 are DFQATT and SNEGSKA (reference sequence). Trimming took 3 bases from V and 8 from J; bases not matched to a gene: 11. The CDR3 region has the DNA TGCAGTGCTAGTAGGACTAGCGGAGCCAAGGGTACGCAGTATTTT. Translating it yields CSASRTSGAKGTQYF.

The chain links TRBV4-2 to TRBJ2-7, with D possibly TRBD1 on 5 matching bases. The CDR3 spans 14 residues. The V end was cut by 4 bases, the J end by 3 bases, with 13 bases between. In germline, CDR1 is LGHNA, CDR2 YNFKEQ. The DNA for the CDR3 is TGTGCCAGCAGCCTGGGGCAAGTCTGCTACGAGCAGTACTTC. Translated: CASSLGQVCYEQYF.

This clonotype has a handful of counts. This sequence joins TRBV5-1 and TRBJ2-7; TRBD1 aligns across 11 bases. CDR1 SGHRS and CDR2 YFSETQ come from the germline V gene. There are 14 residues in the CDR3. V lost 4 bases to trimming and J lost 5 bases; unmatched junction nucleotides: 5. The CDR3 spells CASSRGQGADEQYF. CDR3 bases: TGCGCCAGCAGCCGAGGACAGGGGGCCGACGAGCAGTACTTC.

This clonotype was detected ten times or more. The chain links TRBV4-1 to TRBJ2-4, with TRBD1 as a possible D gene (6 bases). Germline CDR1 reads MGHRA; CDR2 reads YSYEKL. V was pared by 0 bases and J by 9 bases, with 12 bases between. The CDR3 has 14 amino acids. Here the CDR3 reads CASSQEGQGSIQYF. CDR3 in DNA: TGCGCCAGCAGCCAAGAAGGGCAGGGGAGCATTCAGTACTTC.

The table lists this clonotype with many counts. The chain joins TRBV5-1 to TRBJ2-5; D unresolved. The germline CDR1 and CDR2 sequences are SGHRS and YFSETQ. The CDR3 runs to 13 residues. Trimming pared 5 bases from V and 2 bases from J, leaving 10 bases between. The CDR3 region has the DNA TGCGCCAGCAGGTACGCGGAGCAAGAGACCCAGTACTTC. It is translated as CASRYAEQETQYF.

As regards this clonotype: Being one base from a much bigger clone, this may be a read error. J is TRBJ1-2 and V is TRBV5-5; D might be TRBD1 (6 bases). The CDR3 is 13 residues long. The V gene's germline CDR1 is SGHKS and CDR2 YYEKEE (reference sequence). CDR3 coding DNA: TGTGCCAGCAGCGCACAGGGTCACTATGGCGACACCTTC. Protein: CASSAQGHYGDTF.

This clonotype was observed many times. The J gene is TRBJ2-7, the V gene TRBV5-1; 7 bases align to TRBD2. After removal of 2 bases from V and 4 bases from J, the junction contained 9 bases not matched to a gene. The CDR3 is 15 amino acids. Germline V CDR1 and CDR2: SGHRS, YFSETQ. The CDR3 region is CASSFGAGVYYEQYF. CDR3 sequence (DNA): TGCGCCAGCAGCTTCGGTGCGGGAGTTTATTACGAGCAGTACTTC.

This clonotype was seen ten or more times. Written as DNA, the CDR3 is TGTGCCAGCAGCTTAGGGGGGGGGCCAGCATATAGCAATCAGCCCCAGCATTTT. It encodes CASSLGGGPAYSNQPQHF. This chain connects TRBV7-8 to TRBJ1-5; possible D gene TRBD1, 6 bases. The CDR3 spans 18 residues. V lost 1 base and J 0 bases, leaving 16 bases between the germline ends. CDR1 and CDR2 from the germline V gene are SGHVS and FQNEAQ.

In its sample, this clonotype was seen many times. V gene TRBV25-1 combines with J gene TRBJ1-6; D may be TRBD1 (5 bases). Germline assignment: CDR1 MGHDK and CDR2 SYGVNS. The ends were cut back, 4 bases at V and 10 bases at J, with 17 bases in the middle. The CDR3 consists of 15 residues. The CDR3 sequence: CASSGQGAYGSPLHF. The CDR3 nucleotides are TGTGCCAGCAGTGGCCAGGGAGCTTATGGATCACCCCTCCACTTT.